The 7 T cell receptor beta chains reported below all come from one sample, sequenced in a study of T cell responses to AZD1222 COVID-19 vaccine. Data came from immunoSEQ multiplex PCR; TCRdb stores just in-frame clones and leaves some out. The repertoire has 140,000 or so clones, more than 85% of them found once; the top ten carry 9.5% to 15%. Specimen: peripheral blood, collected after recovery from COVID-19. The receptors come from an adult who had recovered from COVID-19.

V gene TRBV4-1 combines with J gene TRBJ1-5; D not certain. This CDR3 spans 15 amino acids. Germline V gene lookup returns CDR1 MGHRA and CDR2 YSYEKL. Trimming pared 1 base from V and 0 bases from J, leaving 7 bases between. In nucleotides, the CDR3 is TGCGCCAGCAGCCAAGGACCGAATAGCAATCAGCCCCAGCATTTT. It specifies CASSQGPNSNQPQHF.

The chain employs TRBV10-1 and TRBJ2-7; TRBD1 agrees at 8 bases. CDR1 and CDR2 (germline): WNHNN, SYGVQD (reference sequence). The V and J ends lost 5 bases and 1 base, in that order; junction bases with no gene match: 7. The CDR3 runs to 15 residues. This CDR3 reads CASSPGQGRSYEQYF. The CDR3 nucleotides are TGCGCCAGCAGTCCAGGACAGGGACGTTCCTACGAGCAGTACTTC.

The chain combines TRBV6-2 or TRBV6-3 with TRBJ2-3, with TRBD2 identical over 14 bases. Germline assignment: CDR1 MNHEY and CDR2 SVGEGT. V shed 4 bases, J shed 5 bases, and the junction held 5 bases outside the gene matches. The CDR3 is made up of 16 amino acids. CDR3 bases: TGTGCCAGCAGTTCGGGACTAGCGGGAGAGGGAGATACGCAGTATTTT. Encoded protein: CASSSGLAGEGDTQYF.

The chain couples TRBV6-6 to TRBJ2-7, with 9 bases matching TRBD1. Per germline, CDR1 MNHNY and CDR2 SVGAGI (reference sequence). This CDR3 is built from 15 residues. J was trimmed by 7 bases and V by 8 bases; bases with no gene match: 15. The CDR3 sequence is CASSLGGTGSEEQYF. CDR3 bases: TGTGCCAGCTCGTTAGGGGGGACAGGGTCGGAGGAGCAGTACTTC.

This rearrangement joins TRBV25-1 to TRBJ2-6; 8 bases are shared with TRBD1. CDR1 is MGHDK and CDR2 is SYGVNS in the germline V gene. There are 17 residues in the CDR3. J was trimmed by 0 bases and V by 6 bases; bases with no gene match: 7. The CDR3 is CASRPGQGRSGANVLTF. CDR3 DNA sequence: TGTGCCAGCAGACCCGGACAGGGCCGCTCTGGGGCCAACGTCCTGACTTTC.

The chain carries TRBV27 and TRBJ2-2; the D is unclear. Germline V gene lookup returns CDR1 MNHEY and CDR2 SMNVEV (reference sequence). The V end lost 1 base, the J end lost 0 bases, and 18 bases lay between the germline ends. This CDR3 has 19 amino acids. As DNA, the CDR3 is TGTGCCAGCAGTTTATATGGCCAGAATGTTGTTACGAACACCGGGGAGCTGTTTTTT. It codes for CASSLYGQNVVTNTGELFF.

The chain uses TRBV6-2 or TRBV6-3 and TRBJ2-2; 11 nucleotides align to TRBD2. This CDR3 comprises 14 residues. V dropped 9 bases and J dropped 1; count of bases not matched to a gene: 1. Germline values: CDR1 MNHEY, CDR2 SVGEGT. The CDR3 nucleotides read TGTGCCAGTAGCGGGAGGGTGAACACCGGGGAGCTGTTTTTT. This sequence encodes CASSGRVNTGELFF.